This T cell receptor beta chain was observed in a study of radiation and T cells in renal cell carcinoma. The CDR3 contains 17 residues. The time point: baseline pretreatment blood. Stated treatment: 15 Gy SBRT to primary tumor, nephrectomy 4 weeks later. This clone was counted a few times. Assay: immunoSEQ multiplex PCR; the TCRdb copy retains only in-frame clones and omits some. Of about 22,000 clones listed, nearly 80% are singletons. The sample here was blood, taken from a patient whose treatment included radiotherapy and nephrectomy. The rearrangement uses TRBV21-1 and TRBJ1-1. TRBV21-1 is flagged as a pseudogene. The TCR was taken from a man in his sixties with renal cell carcinoma. The CDR3 protein is CASSKNGVGKTNTEAFF. The CDR3 DNA reads as TGTGCCAGCAGCAAAAATGGGGTCGGTAAAACGAACACTGAAGCTTTCTTT.